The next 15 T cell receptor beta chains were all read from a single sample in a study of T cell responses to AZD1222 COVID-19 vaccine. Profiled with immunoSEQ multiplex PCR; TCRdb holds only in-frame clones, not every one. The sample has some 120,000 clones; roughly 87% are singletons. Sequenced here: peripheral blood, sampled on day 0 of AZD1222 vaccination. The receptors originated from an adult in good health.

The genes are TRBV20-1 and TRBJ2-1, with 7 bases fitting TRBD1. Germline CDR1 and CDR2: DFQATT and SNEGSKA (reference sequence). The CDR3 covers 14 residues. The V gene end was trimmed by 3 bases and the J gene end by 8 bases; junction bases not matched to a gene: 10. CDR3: CSASHRGKRYEQFF. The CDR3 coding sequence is TGCAGTGCTAGTCACAGGGGCAAAAGGTATGAGCAGTTCTTC.

CDR3 nucleotide sequence: TGTGCCACCAGCACTAGGACAGGAGGGAATGAGCAGTTCTTC. It specifies CATSTRTGGNEQFF. The chain has TRBV15 and TRBJ2-1; TRBD1 is a possible D gene (7 bases). V was cut by 4 bases and J by 7 bases, with 14 bases left in between. Germline lookup yields CDR1 LNHNV and CDR2 YYDKDF (reference sequence). The CDR3 runs to 14 residues.

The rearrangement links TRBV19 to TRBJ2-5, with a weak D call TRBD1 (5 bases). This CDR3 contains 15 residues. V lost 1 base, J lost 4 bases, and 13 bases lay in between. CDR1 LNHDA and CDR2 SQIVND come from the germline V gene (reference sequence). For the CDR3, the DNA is TGTGCCAGTAGTATAGGCCAGGGATTAGTAGAGACCCAGTACTTC. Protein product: CASSIGQGLVETQYF.

CDR3 sequence (DNA): TGTGCCAGCAGCTTAGTAGAGACCCAGTACTTC. Translation gives CASSLVETQYF. J is TRBJ2-5 and V is TRBV7-3; D gene uncertain. V was cut by 2 bases and J by 4 bases, with 2 bases left in between. This CDR3 contains 11 residues. In germline, CDR1 is SGHTA, CDR2 FQGTGA.

The CDR3 DNA follows: TGTGCCAGCAGTGAGGTGGTAAGCACTGAAGCTTTCTTT. The encoded protein is CASSEVVSTEAFF. The chain couples TRBV6-1 to TRBJ1-1, with D hard to call. Germline CDR1 MNHNS, CDR2 SASEGT. Trimming removed 3 bases from V and 4 bases from J, with 9 bases in between. The CDR3 spans 13 residues.

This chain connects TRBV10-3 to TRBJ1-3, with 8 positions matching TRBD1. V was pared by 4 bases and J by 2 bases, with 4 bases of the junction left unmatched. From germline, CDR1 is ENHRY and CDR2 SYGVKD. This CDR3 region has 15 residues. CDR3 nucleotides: TGTGCCATCAGTGCGGACAGGGTAACTGGAAACACCATATATTTT. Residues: CAISADRVTGNTIYF.

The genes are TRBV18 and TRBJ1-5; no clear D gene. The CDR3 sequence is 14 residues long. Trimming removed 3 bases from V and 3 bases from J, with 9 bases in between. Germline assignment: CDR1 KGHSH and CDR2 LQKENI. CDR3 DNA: TGTGCCAGCTCACCGAGTTTGGACAATCAGCCCCAGCATTTT. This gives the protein CASSPSLDNQPQHF.

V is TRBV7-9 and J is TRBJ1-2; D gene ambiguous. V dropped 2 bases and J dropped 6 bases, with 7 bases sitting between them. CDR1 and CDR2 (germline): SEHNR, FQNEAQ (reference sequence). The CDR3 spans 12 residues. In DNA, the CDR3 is TGTGCCAGCAGCTTAAACGGCGATGGCTACACCTTC. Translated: CASSLNGDGYTF.

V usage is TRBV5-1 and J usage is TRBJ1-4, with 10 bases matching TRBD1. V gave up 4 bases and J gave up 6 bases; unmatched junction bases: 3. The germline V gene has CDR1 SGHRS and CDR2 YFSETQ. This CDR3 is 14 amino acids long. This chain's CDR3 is CASSRDRGDEKLFF. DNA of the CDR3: TGCGCCAGCAGCCGGGACAGGGGAGATGAAAAACTGTTTTTT.

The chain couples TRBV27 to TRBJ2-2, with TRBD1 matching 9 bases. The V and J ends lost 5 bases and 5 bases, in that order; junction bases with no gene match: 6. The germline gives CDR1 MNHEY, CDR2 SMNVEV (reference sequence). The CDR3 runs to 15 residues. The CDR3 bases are TGTGCCAGCAGTACGGACAGGGGAGGAACCGGGGAGCTGTTTTTT. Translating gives CASSTDRGGTGELFF.

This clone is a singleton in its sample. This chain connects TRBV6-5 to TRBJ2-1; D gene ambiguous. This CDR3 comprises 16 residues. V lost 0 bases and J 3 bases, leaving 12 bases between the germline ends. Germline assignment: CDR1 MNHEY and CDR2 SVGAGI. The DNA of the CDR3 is TGTGCCAGCAGTTACTCGATCAATACCGGCTACAATGAGCAGTTCTTC. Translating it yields CASSYSINTGYNEQFF.

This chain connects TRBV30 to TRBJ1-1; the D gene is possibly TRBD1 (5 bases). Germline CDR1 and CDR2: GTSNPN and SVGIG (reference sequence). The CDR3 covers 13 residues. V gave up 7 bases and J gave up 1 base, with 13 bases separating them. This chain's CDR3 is CASLGPSNTEAFF. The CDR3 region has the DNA TGTGCCTCCCTGGGGCCATCGAACACTGAAGCTTTCTTT. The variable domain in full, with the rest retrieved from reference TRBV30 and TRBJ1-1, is SQTIHQWPATLVQPVGSPLSLECTVEGTSNPNLYWYRQAAGRGLQLLFYSVGIGQISSEVPQNLSASRPQDRQFILSSKKLLLSDSGFYLCASLGPSNTEAFFGQGTRLTVV.

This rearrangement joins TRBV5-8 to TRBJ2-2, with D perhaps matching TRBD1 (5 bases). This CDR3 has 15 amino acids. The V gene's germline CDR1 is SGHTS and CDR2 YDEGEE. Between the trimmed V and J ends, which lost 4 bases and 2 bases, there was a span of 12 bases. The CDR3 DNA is TGTGCCAGCAGCCCGCGGACACTCAACACCGGGGAGCTGTTTTTT. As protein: CASSPRTLNTGELFF.

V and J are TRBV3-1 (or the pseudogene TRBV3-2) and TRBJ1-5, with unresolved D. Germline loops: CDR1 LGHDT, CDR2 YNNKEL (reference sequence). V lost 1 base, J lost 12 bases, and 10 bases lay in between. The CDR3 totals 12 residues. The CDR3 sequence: CASSQGPGVQHF. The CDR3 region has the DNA TGTGCCAGCAGCCAAGGCCCCGGAGTCCAGCATTTT.

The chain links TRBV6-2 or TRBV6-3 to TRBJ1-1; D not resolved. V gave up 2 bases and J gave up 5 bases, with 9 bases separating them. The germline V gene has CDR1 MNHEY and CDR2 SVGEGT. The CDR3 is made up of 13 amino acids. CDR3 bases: TGTGCCAGCAGTTACGTAGTACGGACTGAAGCTTTCTTT. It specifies CASSYVVRTEAFF.